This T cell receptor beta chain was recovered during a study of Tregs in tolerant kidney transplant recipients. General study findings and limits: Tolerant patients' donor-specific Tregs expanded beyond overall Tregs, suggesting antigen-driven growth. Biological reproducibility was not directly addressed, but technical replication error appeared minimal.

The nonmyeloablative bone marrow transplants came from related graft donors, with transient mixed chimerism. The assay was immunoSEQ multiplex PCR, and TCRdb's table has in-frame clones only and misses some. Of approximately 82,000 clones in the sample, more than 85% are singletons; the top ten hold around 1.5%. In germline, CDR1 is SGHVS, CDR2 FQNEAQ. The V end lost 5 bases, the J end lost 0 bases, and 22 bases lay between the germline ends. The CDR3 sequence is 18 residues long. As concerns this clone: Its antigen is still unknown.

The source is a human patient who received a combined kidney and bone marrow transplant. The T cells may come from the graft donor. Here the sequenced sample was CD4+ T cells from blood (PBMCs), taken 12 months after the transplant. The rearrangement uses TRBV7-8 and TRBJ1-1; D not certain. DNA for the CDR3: TGTGCCAGCAGCCTCTCCACCGGGAGACGGACGGTGAACACTGAAGCTTTCTTT. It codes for CASSLSTGRRTVNTEAFF. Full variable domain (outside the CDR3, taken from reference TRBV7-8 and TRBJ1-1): GAGVSQSPRYKVAKRGQDVALRCDPISGHVSLFWYQQALGQGPEFLTYFQNEAQLDKSGLPSDRFFAERPEGSVSTLKIQRTQQEDSAVYLCASSLSTGRRTVNTEAFFGQGTRLTVV.